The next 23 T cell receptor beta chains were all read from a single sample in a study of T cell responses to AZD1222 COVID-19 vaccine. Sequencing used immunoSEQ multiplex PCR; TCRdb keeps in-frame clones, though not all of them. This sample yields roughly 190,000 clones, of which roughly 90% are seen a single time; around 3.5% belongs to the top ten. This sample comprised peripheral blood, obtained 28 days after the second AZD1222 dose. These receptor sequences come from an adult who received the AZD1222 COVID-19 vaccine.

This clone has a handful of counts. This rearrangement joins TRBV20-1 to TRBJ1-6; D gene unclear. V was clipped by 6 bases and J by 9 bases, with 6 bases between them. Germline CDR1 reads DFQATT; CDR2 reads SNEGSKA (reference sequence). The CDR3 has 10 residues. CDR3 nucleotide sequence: TGCAGTGCAGGAACTTCACCCCTCCACTTT. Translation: CSAGTSPLHF.

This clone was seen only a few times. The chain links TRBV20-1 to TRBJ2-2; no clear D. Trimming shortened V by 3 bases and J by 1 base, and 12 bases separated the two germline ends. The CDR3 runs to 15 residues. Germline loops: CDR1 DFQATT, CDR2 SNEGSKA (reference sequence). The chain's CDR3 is CSASPDSRNTGELFF. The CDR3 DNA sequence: TGCAGTGCTAGTCCCGATTCTAGGAACACCGGGGAGCTGTTTTTT.

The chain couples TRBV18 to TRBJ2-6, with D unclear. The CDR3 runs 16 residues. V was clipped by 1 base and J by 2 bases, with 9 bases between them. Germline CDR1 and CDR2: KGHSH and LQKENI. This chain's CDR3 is CASSPLTLAGANVLTF. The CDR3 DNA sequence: TGTGCCAGCTCACCACTAACACTCGCTGGGGCCAACGTCCTGACTTTC.

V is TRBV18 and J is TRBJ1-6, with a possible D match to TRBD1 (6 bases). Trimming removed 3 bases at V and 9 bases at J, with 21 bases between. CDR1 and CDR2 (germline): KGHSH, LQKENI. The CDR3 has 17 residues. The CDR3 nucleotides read TGTGCCAGCTCACCTCCGGGACAATCCTTACTCCTTTCACCCCTCCACTTT. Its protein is CASSPPGQSLLLSPLHF.

CDR3 nucleotide sequence: TGTGCCTCTGCTCCTACGGGACAGGGAAGTTACACCTTC. This sequence encodes CASAPTGQGSYTF. The chain links TRBV30 to TRBJ1-2; 9 bases map to TRBD1. The CDR3 runs to 13 residues. Looked up from germline, CDR1 is GTSNPN and CDR2 is SVGIG (reference sequence). The V and J ends lost 7 bases and 11 bases, in that order; junction bases with no gene match: 14.

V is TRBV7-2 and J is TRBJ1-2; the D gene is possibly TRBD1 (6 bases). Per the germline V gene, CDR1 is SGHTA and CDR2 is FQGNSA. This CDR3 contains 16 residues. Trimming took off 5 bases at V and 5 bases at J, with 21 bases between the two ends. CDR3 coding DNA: TGTGCCAGCAGCGCACTTCCAGGGGCAAGAGGGTATGGCTACACCTTC. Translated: CASSALPGARGYGYTF.

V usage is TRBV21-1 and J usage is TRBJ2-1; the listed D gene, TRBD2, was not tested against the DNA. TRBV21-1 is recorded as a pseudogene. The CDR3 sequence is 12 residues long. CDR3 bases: TGTGCCCTCGAGCGGGACTACAATGAGCAGTTCTTC. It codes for CALERDYNEQFF.

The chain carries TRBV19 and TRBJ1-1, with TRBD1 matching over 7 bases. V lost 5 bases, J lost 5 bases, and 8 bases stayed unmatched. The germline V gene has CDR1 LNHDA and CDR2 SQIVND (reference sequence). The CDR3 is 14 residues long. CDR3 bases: TGTGCCAGTAGTCCCGTACAGGGGAGGACTGAAGCTTTCTTT. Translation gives CASSPVQGRTEAFF.

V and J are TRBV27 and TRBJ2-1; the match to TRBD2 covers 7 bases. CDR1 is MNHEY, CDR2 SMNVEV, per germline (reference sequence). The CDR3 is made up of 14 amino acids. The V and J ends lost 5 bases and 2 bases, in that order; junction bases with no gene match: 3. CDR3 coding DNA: TGTGCCAGCAGTCCCGGGACTACCTACAATGAGCAGTTCTTC. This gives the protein CASSPGTTYNEQFF.

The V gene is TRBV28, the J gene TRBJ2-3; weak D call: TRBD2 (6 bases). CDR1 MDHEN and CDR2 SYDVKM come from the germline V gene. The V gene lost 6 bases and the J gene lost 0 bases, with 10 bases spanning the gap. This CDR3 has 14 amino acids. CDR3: CASRRGKSTDTQYF. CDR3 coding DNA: TGTGCCAGCAGACGCGGGAAGAGCACAGATACGCAGTATTTT.

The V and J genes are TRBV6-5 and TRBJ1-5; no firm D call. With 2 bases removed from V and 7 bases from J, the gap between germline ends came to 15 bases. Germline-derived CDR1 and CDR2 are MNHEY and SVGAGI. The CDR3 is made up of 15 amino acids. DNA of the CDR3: TGTGCCAGCAGTTACAGCCCCTCGGCGGCCCAGCCCCAGCATTTT. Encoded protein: CASSYSPSAAQPQHF.

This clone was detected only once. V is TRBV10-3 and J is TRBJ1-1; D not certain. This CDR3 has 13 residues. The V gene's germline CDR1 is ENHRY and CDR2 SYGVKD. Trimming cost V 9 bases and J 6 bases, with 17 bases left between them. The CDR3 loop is CAMSAQRNSEAFF. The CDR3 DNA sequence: TGTGCCATGTCAGCTCAAAGAAACTCTGAAGCTTTCTTT.

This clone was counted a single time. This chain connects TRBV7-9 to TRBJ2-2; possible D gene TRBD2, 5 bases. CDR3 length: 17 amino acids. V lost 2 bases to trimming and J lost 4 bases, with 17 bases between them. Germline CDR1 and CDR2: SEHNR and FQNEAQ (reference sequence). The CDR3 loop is CASSLSTGSEGTGELFF. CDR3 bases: TGTGCCAGCAGCTTATCAACGGGGTCCGAGGGCACCGGGGAGCTGTTTTTT. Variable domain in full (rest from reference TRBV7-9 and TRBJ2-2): DTGVSQNPRHKITKRGQNVTFRCDPISEHNRLYWYRQTLGQGPEFLTYFQNEAQLEKSRLLSDRFSAERPKGSFSTLEIQRTEQGDSAMYLCASSLSTGSEGTGELFFGEGSRLTVL.

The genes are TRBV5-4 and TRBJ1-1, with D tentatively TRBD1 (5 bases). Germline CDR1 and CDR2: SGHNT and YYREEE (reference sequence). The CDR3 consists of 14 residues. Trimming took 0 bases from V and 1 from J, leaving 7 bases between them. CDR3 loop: CASSLAGGNTEAFF. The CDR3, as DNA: TGTGCCAGCAGCTTGGCCGGGGGGAACACTGAAGCTTTCTTT.

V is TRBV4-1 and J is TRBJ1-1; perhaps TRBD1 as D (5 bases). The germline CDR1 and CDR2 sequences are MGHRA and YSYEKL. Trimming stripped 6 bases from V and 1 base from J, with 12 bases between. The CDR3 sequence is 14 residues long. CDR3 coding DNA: TGCGCCAGCAGTGCCTGGACACAGAACACTGAAGCTTTCTTT. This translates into CASSAWTQNTEAFF.

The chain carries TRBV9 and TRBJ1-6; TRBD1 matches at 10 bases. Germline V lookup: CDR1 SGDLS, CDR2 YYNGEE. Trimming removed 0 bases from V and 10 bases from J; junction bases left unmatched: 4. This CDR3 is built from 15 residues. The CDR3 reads CASSVGGTGVSPLHF. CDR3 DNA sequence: TGTGCCAGCAGCGTAGGGGGGACAGGGGTATCACCCCTCCACTTT.

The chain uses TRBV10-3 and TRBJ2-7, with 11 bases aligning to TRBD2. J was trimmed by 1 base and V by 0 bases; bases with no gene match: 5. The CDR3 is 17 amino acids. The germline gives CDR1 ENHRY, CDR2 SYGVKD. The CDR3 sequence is CAISESIGTSGSYEQYF. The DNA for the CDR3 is TGTGCCATCAGTGAGTCGATAGGGACTAGCGGTTCCTACGAGCAGTACTTC.

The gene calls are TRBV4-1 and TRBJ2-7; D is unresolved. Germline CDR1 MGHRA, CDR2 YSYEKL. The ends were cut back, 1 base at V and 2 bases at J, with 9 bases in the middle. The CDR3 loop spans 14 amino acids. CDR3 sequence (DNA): TGCGCCAGCAGCCAAGCTTCGCAGGCCTACGAGCAGTACTTC. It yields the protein CASSQASQAYEQYF.

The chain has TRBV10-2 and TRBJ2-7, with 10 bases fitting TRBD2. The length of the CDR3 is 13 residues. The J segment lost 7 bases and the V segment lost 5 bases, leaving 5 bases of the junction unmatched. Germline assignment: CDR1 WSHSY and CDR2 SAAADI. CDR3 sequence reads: CASSLAGAREQYF. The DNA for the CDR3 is TGCGCCAGCAGTCTAGCGGGAGCCCGGGAGCAGTACTTC.

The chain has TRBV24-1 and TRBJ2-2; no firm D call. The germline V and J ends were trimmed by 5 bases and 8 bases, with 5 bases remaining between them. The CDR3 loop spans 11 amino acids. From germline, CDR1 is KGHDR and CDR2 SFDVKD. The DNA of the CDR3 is TGTGCCACCAGTGGACGGGGGGAGCTGTTTTTT. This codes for CATSGRGELFF.

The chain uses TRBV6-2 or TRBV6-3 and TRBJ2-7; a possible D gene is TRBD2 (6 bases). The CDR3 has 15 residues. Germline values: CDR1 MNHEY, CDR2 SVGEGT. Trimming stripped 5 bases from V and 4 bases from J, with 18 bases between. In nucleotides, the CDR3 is TGTGCCAGCAGTCCCCCTGCGGGGTCGAGGTACGAGCAGTACTTC. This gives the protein CASSPPAGSRYEQYF.

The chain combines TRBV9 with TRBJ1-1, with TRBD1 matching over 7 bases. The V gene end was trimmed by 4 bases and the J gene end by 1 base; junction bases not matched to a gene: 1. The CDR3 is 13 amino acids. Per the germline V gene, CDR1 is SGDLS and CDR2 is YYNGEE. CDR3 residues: CASSRGQNTEAFF. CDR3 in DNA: TGTGCCAGCAGCAGGGGGCAGAACACTGAAGCTTTCTTT.

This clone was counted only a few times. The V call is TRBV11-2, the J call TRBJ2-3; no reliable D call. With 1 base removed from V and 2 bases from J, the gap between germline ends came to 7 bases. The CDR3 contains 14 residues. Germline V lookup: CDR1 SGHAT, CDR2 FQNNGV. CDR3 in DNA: TGTGCCAGCAGCTTAGGCGGTTACACAGATACGCAGTATTTT. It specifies CASSLGGYTDTQYF.